A single sample is the source of the 19 T cell receptor beta chains below, sequenced in a study of Graves' ophthalmopathy and Graves' hyperthyroidism. The study amplified TCR beta CDR3 regions using RNA transcripts. Second-round multiplex PCR came after first-round RT-PCR with HTBI primers. A single record per CDR3 protein comes from TCRdb applying MiXCR to the multiplex PCR reads. Altogether some 370,000 distinct CDR3 sequences are present, roughly a sixth being singletons, with the ten largest covering approximately 2.4%. The sequenced sample was peripheral blood. The origin of the receptors is an adult woman with stable Graves' hyperthyroidism.

The CDR3, as DNA: TGCGCCAGCAGCCAGGGGGACAGAGACTCCTACGAGCAGTACTTC. Protein: CASSQGDRDSYEQYF. J is TRBJ2-7 and V is TRBV4-3; 7 positions match TRBD1. The CDR3 is 15 residues long. Germline lookup yields CDR1 LGHNA and CDR2 YSLEER. V lost 3 bases to trimming and J lost 0 bases; unmatched junction nucleotides: 5.

This clonotype came up many times. The chain joins TRBV19 to TRBJ1-2; D is uncertain. Germline V CDR1 and CDR2: LNHDA, SQIVND (reference sequence). With 7 bases removed from V and 3 bases from J, the gap between germline ends came to 6 bases. The CDR3 runs 11 residues. The DNA of the CDR3 is TGTGCCAGTACATCCTACTATGGCTACACCTTC. Translating it yields CASTSYYGYTF. Based on the CDR3 plus reference TRBV19 and TRBJ1-2, the full variable domain is DGGITQSPKYLFRKEGQNVTLSCEQNLNHDAMYWYRQDPGQGLRLIYYSQIVNDFQKGDIAEGYSVSREKKESFPLTVTSAQKNPTAFYLCASTSYYGYTFGSGTRLTVV.

The chain carries TRBV2 and TRBJ2-4, with 7 nucleotides matching TRBD2. Germline CDR1 is SNHLY and CDR2 is FYNNEI. This CDR3 region has 15 residues. Trimming at V came to 5 bases and at J to 5 bases, leaving 9 bases not matched to a gene. The CDR3: CASSRNGGRENIQYF. Here the CDR3 DNA reads TGTGCCAGCAGTCGGAATGGGGGGAGGGAAAACATTCAGTACTTC.

CDR3 amino acids: CASSFFGGGGRGTEAFF. The DNA of the CDR3 is TGTGCCAGCAGTTTCTTCGGGGGAGGAGGACGCGGCACTGAAGCTTTCTTT. The chain carries TRBV12-3 or TRBV12-4 and TRBJ1-1, with D maybe TRBD1 (5 bases). The CDR3 has 17 amino acids. The V gene lost 3 bases and the J gene lost 4 bases, with 21 bases spanning the gap.

This sequence joins TRBV5-1 and TRBJ2-5, with 7 bases fitting TRBD1. The CDR3 extends over 16 amino acids. V gave up 0 bases and J gave up 2 bases; unmatched junction bases: 7. Germline V lookup: CDR1 SGHRS, CDR2 YFSETQ. The CDR3 DNA sequence: TGCGCCAGCAGCTTGGGCGACAGGGCCGGGCAAGAGACCCAGTACTTC. It yields the protein CASSLGDRAGQETQYF.

This clonotype was seen repeatedly, ten times or more. The chain employs TRBV28 and TRBJ2-7; D is perhaps TRBD1 (6 bases). The CDR3 runs 15 residues. Germline V gene lookup returns CDR1 MDHEN and CDR2 SYDVKM. V was pared by 5 bases and J by 6 bases, with 20 bases between. The CDR3 sequence: CASSLYPQGRGEQYF. The CDR3 bases are TGTGCCAGCAGTCTCTACCCACAGGGAAGAGGCGAGCAGTACTTC.

This clonotype has more than one count but fewer than ten. A much larger clone differs from this one at a single base, so this may be a read error. The rearrangement links TRBV28 to TRBJ1-1; D is undetermined. CDR3 length: 13 residues. CDR1 and CDR2 (germline): MDHEN, SYDVKM. The CDR3 is CASRPGPYSEACF. In DNA form, the CDR3 reads TGTGCCAGCAGACCGGGCCCATACTCTGAAGCTTGCTTT.

This clonotype has at least ten counts. J is TRBJ1-2 and V is TRBV29-1; the D gene is possibly TRBD1 (5 bases). CDR1 is SQVTM and CDR2 is ANQGSEA in the germline V gene. Trimming took 6 bases from V and 5 from J, leaving 13 bases between them. The length of the CDR3 is 12 residues. In DNA, the CDR3 is TGCAGCGTAATCAGGGACTTGTATGGCTACACCTTC. Translation: CSVIRDLYGYTF.

This clonotype was counted a few times. V gene TRBV19 combines with J gene TRBJ2-2; 9 nucleotides line up with TRBD1. The length of the CDR3 is 19 residues. J was trimmed by 3 bases and V by 1 base; bases with no gene match: 12. Germline assignment: CDR1 LNHDA and CDR2 SQIVND (reference sequence). The CDR3 nucleotides read TGTGCCAGTAGTATAGGGCCTTGGGTACAGGGGGCGGACACCGGGGAGCTGTTTTTT. This encodes CASSIGPWVQGADTGELFF.

This clonotype was recorded at least ten times. The junction does not match germline at one end; this may be a read error. This chain uses TRBV5-1 with TRBJ2-2; TRBD1 aligns across 12 bases. The CDR3 totals 18 residues. Per the germline V gene, CDR1 is SGHRS and CDR2 is YFSETQ. The CDR3 coding sequence is TGCGCCAGCAGCCCGAAGGCGGGACAGGGGGCAGGAACCGGGAAGCTGTTTTTT. Its protein product is CASSPKAGQGAGTGKLFF.

In the case of this clonotype: A much more abundant neighbour one base away suggests this may be a read error. The J gene is TRBJ1-1, the V gene TRBV7-9; no clear D. The CDR3 totals 10 residues. Germline V gene data show CDR1 as SEHNR and CDR2 as FQNEAQ (reference sequence). Trimming cost V 8 bases and J 8 bases, with 9 bases left between them. CDR3 bases: TGTGCCAGCGGCCTAATGGAAGCTTTCTTT. As protein: CASGLMEAFF.

This clonotype was recorded many times. This sequence joins TRBV5-6 and TRBJ2-7; TRBD2 might be the D (6 bases). Trimming cost V 0 bases and J 7 bases, with 11 bases left between them. From germline, CDR1 is SGHDT and CDR2 YYEEEE. The CDR3 contains 13 residues. Here the CDR3 reads CASSLGLASEQYF. CDR3 coding DNA: TGTGCCAGCAGCTTGGGGCTAGCGTCAGAGCAGTACTTC.

This clonotype came up many times. The chain has TRBV20-1 and TRBJ2-7; 9 bases match TRBD2. V dropped 0 bases and J dropped 7; count of bases not matched to a gene: 10. This CDR3 contains 15 residues. Germline V CDR1 and CDR2: DFQATT, SNEGSKA (reference sequence). DNA for the CDR3: TGCAGTGCTAGAGACGGACTAGCGCAGGGGACGGAGCAGTACTTC. It yields the protein CSARDGLAQGTEQYF.

This clonotype occurred many times. The V and J genes are TRBV6-4 and TRBJ2-2, with D possibly matching TRBD1 (6 bases). CDR1 is MRHNA and CDR2 is SNTAGT in the germline V gene. The V gene lost 2 bases and the J gene lost 1 base, with 14 bases spanning the gap. This CDR3 contains 17 residues. CDR3 nucleotide sequence: TGTGCCAGCAGTGACAACAGGGCTCTCCTGAACACCGGGGAGCTGTTTTTT. It translates to CASSDNRALLNTGELFF.

The chain carries TRBV19 and TRBJ2-6; no firm D call. Germline V gene sequence: CDR1 LNHDA, CDR2 SQIVND (reference sequence). The length of the CDR3 is 13 residues. V lost 8 bases and J 0 bases, leaving 5 bases between the germline ends. The CDR3 coding sequence is TGTGCCAGTCAAATCTCTGGGGCCAACGTCCTGACTTTC. The encoded protein is CASQISGANVLTF.

This clonotype was counted at least ten times. The V gene is TRBV14, the J gene TRBJ2-7, with D possibly matching TRBD2 (5 bases). Germline V gene lookup returns CDR1 SGHDN and CDR2 FVKESK. The CDR3 is made up of 15 amino acids. V lost 3 bases, J lost 0 bases, and 12 bases lay in between. The CDR3 bases are TGTGCCAGCAGCCAGTGGTCGGGGAGCTCCTACGAGCAGTACTTC. Its translation is CASSQWSGSSYEQYF.

The chain recombines TRBV6-2 or TRBV6-3 with TRBJ2-5, with a possible D match to TRBD2 (7 bases). The V end was cut by 6 bases, the J end by 2 bases, with 16 bases between. The CDR3 spans 15 residues. Germline V gives CDR1 MNHEY, CDR2 SVGEGT. The CDR3 coding sequence is TGTGCCAGCAGACGTCCGGGGGGCGCGCAAGAGACCCAGTACTTC. This translates into CASRRPGGAQETQYF.

This clonotype was seen a few times. This sequence may be a read error, since a much larger clone differs from it by one base. V usage is TRBV19 and J usage is TRBJ2-7, with 7 positions matching TRBD2. V lost 7 bases and J lost 4; bases outside the gene matches: 10. Germline CDR1 LNHDA, CDR2 SQIVND (reference sequence). This CDR3 contains 14 residues. This chain's CDR3 is CASIVPSGGYEQYF. CDR3 in DNA: TGTGCCAGTATAGTCCCTAGCGGAGGGTACGAGCAGTACTTC.

Comments on this clonotype: Lacking the conserved final phenylalanine or tryptophan, this CDR3 likely reflects a read error. The chain carries TRBV5-1 and TRBJ2-5; 7 bases map to TRBD2. This CDR3 has 15 amino acids. Germline assignment: CDR1 SGHRS and CDR2 YFSETQ. The J segment lost 0 bases and the V segment lost 3 bases, leaving 5 bases of the junction unmatched. Written as DNA, the CDR3 is TGCGCCAGCAGCTCCTACGCGGGGGACCAAGAGACCCAGTACTTA. This gives the protein CASSSYAGDQETQYL.